Below, one T cell receptor beta chain is given with its context. The antigen is unknown. This table comes from immunoSEQ multiplex PCR, and its TCRdb copy is limited to in-frame clones, with some not included. The table has some 20,000 clones, roughly 90% seen once. V dropped 5 bases and J dropped 2; count of bases not matched to a gene: 1. Germline V lookup: CDR1 MGHDK, CDR2 SYGVNS. The CDR3 is made up of 13 amino acids. The sample belongs to a study of T cells after posttransplantation cyclophosphamide. Findings and caveats of the study: TRB overlap between skin or GI tissue T cells and blood was limited. Donor CD8+ memory clones often dominated recipient blood repertoires at later times. TRB clonality was highly associated with recipient CMV seropositivity and reactivation.

Cyclophosphamide on days +3 and +4 followed busulfan-fludarabine conditioning and a marrow graft. This sequence joins TRBV25-1 and TRBJ2-5; 8 nucleotides match TRBD1. This TCR derives from a female patient in her 40s who received an allogeneic stem cell transplant from a related donor, was CMV-positive, and had no GVHD. Some T cells may have come from the graft donor. Here the sequenced sample was PBMCs, taken after allogeneic stem cell transplant with posttransplant cyclophosphamide. The CDR3 loop reads CASSRTGQETQYF. For the CDR3, the DNA is TGTGCCAGCAGTAGGACAGGGCAAGAGACCCAGTACTTC.